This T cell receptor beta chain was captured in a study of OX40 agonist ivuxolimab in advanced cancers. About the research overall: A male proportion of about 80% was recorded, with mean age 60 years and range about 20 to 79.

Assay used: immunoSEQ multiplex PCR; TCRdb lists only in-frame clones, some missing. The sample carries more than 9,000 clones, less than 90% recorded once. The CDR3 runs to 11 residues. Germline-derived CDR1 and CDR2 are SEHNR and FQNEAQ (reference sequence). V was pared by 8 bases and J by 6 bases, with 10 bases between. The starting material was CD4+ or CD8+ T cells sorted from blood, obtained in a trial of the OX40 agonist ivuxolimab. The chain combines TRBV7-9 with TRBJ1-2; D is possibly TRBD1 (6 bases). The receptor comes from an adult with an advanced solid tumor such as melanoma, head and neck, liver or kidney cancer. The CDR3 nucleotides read TGTGCCAGCCCCAGGGGTGATGGCTACACCTTC. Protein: CASPRGDGYTF.